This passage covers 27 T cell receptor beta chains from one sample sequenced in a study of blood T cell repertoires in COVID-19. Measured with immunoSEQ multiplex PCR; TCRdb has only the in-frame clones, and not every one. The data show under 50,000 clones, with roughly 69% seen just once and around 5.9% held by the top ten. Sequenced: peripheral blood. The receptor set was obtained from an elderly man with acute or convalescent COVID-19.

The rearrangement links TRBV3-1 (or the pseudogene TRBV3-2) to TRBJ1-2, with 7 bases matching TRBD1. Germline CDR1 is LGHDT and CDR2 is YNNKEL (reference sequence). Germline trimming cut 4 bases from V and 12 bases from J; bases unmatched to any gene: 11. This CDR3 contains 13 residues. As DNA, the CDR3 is TGTGCCAGCAGCCTCCAGGGGGGTCCCGGGGACACCTTC. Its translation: CASSLQGGPGDTF.

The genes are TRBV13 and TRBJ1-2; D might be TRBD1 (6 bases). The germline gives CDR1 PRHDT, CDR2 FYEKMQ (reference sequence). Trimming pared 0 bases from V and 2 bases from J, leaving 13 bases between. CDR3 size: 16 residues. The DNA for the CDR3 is TGTGCCAGCAGCTTAGGCCGCGGCAGGGGAAACTATGGCTACACCTTC. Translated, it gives CASSLGRGRGNYGYTF.

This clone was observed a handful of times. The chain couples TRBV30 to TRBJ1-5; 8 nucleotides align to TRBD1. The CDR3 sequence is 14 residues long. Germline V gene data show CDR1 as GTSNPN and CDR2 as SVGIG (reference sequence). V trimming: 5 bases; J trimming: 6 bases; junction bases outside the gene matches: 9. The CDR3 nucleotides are TGTGCCTGGGGGACCGGGACAGGAGGTCAGCCCCAGCATTTT. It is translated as CAWGTGTGGQPQHF.

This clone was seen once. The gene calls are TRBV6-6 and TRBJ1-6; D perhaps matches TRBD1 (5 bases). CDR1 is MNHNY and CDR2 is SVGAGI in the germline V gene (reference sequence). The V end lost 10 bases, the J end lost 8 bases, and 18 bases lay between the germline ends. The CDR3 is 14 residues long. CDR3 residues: CATWGVPGDSPLHF. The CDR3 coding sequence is TGTGCCACCTGGGGAGTGCCGGGGGATTCACCCCTCCACTTT.

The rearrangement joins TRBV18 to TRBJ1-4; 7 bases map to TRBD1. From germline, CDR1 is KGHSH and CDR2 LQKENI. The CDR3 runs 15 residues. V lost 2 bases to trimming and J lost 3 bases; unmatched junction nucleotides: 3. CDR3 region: CASSPLGQSNEKLFF. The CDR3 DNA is TGTGCCAGCTCACCATTGGGACAGTCTAATGAAAAACTGTTTTTT.

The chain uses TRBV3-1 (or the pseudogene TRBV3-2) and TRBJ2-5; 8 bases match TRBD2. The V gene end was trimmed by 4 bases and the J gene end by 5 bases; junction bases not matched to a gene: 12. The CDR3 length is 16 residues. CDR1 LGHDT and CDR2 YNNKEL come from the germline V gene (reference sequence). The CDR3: CASSPRGRGGRETQYF. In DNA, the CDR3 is TGTGCCAGCAGCCCCCGAGGCCGGGGGGGCCGGGAGACCCAGTACTTC.

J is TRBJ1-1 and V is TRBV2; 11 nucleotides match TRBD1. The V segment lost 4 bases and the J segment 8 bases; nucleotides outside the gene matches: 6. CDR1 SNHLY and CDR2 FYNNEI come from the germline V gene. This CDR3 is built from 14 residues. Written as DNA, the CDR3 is TGTGCCAGCAGTGCAGTGAGGACAGGGGGCGAAGCTTTCTTT. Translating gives CASSAVRTGGEAFF.

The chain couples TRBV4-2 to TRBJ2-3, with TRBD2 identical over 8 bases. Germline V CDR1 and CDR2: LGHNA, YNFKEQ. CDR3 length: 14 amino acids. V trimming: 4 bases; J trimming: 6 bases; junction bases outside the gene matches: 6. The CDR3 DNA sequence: TGTGCCAGCAGCCCGGGTAGCGGGGTTGATACGCAGTATTTT. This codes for CASSPGSGVDTQYF.

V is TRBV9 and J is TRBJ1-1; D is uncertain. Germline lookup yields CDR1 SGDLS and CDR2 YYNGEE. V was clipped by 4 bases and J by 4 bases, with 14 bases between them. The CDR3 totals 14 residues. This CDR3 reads CASSPVPEATEAFF. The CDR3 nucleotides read TGTGCCAGCAGCCCAGTTCCGGAGGCCACTGAAGCTTTCTTT.

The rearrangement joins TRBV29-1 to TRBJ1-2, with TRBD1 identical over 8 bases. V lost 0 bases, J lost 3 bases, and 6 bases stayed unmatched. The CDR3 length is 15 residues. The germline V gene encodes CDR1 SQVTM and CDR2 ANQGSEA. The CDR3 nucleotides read TGCAGCGTTGAAGATCTGGGACAGGAGTACTATGGCTACACCTTC. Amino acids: CSVEDLGQEYYGYTF.

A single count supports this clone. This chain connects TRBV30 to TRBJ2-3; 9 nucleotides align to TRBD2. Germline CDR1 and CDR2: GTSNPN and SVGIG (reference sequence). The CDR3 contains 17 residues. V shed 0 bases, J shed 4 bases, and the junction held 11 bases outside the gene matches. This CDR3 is CAWSVEDSGSSADTQYF. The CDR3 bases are TGTGCCTGGAGTGTCGAGGATAGCGGGAGTTCGGCAGATACGCAGTATTTT.

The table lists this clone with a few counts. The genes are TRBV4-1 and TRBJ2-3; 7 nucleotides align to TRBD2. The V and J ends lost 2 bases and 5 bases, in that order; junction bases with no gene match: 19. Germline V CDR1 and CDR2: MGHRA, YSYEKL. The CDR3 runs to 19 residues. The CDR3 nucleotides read TGCGCCAGCAGCCAATCCCGGGGGAGCGGGGCCCTCTCGGGAGATACGCAGTATTTT. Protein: CASSQSRGSGALSGDTQYF.

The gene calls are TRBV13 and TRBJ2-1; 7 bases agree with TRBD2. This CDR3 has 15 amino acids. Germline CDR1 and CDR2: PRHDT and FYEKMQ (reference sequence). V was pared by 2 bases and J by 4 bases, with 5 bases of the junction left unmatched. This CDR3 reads CASSLFSSGYNEQFF. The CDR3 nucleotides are TGTGCCAGCAGCTTATTTTCTAGCGGTTACAATGAGCAGTTCTTC. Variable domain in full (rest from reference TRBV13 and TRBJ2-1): AAGVIQSPRHLIKEKRETATLKCYPIPRHDTVYWYQQGPGQDPQFLISFYEKMQSDKGSIPDRFSAQQFSDYHSELNMSSLELGDSALYFCASSLFSSGYNEQFFGPGTRLTVL.

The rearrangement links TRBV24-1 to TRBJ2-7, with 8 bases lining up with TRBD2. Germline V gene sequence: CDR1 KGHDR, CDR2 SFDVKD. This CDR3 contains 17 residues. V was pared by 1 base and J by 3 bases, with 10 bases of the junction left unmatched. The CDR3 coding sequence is TGTGCCACCAGTGATTTTCCGGGGGGGGCGGGCATCTACGAGCAGTACTTC. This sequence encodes CATSDFPGGAGIYEQYF.

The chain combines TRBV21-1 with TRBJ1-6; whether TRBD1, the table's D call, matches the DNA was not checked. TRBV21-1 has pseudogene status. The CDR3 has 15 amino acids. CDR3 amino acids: CASSSLGQGGSPLHF. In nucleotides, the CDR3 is TGTGCCAGCAGCTCCCTGGGACAGGGCGGCTCACCCCTCCACTTT.

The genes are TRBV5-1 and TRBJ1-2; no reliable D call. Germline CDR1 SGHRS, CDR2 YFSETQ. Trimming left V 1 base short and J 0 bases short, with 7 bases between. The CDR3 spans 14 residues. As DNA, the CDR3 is TGCGCCAGCAGCTTGCTAGATCCTAACTATGGCTACACCTTC. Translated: CASSLLDPNYGYTF.

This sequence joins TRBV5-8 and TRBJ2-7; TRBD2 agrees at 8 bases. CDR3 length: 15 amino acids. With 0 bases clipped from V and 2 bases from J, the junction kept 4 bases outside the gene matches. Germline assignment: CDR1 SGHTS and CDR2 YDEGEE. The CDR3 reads CASSLAAGVTYEQYF. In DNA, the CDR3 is TGTGCCAGCAGCTTGGCAGCGGGAGTCACCTACGAGCAGTACTTC. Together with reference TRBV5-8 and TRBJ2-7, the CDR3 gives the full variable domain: EAGVTQSPTHLIKTRGQQATLRCSPISGHTSVYWYQQALGLGLQFLLWYDEGEERNRGNFPPRFSGRQFPNYSSELNVNALELEDSALYLCASSLAAGVTYEQYFGPGTRLTVT.

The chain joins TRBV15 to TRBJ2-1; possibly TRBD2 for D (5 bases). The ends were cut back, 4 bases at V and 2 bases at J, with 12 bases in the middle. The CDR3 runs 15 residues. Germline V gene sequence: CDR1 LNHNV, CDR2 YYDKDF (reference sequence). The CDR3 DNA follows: TGTGCCACCAGCAAAGAGGTCGGGGCCTACAATGAGCAGTTCTTC. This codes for CATSKEVGAYNEQFF.

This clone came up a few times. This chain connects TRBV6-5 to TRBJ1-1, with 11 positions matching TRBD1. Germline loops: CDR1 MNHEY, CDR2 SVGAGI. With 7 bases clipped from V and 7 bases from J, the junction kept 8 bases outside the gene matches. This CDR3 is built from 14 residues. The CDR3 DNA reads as TGTGCCAGCACCGGGACAGGGGGGAGAGGTGAAGCTTTCTTT. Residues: CASTGTGGRGEAFF.

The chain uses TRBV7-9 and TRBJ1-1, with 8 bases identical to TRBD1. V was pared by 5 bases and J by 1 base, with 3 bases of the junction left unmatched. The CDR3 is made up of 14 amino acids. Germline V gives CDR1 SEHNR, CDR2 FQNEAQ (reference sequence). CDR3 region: CASSPQGGNTEAFF. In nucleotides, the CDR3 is TGTGCCAGCAGCCCACAGGGGGGGAACACTGAAGCTTTCTTT.

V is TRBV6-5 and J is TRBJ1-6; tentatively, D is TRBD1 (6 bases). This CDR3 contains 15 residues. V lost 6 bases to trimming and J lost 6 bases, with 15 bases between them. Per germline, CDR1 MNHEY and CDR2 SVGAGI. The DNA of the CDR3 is TGTGCCAGCAGAAACAGGGTGGCGGGTAATTCACCCCTCCACTTT. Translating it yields CASRNRVAGNSPLHF.

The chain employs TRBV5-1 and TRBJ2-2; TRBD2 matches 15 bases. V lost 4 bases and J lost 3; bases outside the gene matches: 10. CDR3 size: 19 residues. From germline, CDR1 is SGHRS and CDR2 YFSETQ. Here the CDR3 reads CASSVRTSGRVLDTGELFF. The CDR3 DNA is TGCGCCAGCAGCGTGAGGACTAGCGGGAGGGTTCTGGACACCGGGGAGCTGTTTTTT.

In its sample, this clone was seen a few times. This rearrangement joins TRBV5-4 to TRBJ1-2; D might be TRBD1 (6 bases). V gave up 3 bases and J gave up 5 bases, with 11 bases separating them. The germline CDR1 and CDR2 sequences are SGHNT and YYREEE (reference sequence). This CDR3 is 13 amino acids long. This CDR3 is CASSSTGKYGYTF. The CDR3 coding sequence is TGTGCCAGCAGCTCCACAGGGAAATATGGCTACACCTTC.

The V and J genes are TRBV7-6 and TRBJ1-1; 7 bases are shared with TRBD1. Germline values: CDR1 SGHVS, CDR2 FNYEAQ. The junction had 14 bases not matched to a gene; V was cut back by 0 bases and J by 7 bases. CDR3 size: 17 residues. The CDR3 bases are TGTGCCAGCAGCTTAGCCCAAGCGGGAGGGGGCTCGGGTGAAGCTTTCTTT. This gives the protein CASSLAQAGGGSGEAFF.

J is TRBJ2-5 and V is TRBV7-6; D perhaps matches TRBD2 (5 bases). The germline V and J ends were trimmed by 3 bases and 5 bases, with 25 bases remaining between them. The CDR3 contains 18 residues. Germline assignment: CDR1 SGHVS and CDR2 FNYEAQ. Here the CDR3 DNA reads TGTGCCAGCAGCTTGACCGGGATAAGTCCCCTATCGGGTGAGACCCAGTACTTC. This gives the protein CASSLTGISPLSGETQYF. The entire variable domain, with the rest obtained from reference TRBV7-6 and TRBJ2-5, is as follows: GAGVSQSPRYKVTKRGQDVALRCDPISGHVSLYWYRQALGQGPEFLTYFNYEAQQDKSGLPNDRFSAERPEGSISTLTIQRTEQRDSAMYRCASSLTGISPLSGETQYFGPGTRLLVL.

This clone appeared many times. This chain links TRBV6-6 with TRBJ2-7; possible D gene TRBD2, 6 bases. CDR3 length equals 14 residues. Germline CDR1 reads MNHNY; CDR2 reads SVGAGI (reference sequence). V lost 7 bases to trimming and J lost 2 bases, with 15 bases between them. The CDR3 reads CASTPGGEAYEQYF. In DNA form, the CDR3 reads TGTGCCAGCACCCCCGGAGGGGAGGCCTACGAGCAGTACTTC.

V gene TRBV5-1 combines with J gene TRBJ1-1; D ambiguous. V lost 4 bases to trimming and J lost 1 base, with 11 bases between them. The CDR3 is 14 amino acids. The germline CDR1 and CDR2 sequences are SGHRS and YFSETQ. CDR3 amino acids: CASSPEDGNTEAFF. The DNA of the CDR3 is TGCGCCAGCAGCCCAGAGGATGGGAACACTGAAGCTTTCTTT.